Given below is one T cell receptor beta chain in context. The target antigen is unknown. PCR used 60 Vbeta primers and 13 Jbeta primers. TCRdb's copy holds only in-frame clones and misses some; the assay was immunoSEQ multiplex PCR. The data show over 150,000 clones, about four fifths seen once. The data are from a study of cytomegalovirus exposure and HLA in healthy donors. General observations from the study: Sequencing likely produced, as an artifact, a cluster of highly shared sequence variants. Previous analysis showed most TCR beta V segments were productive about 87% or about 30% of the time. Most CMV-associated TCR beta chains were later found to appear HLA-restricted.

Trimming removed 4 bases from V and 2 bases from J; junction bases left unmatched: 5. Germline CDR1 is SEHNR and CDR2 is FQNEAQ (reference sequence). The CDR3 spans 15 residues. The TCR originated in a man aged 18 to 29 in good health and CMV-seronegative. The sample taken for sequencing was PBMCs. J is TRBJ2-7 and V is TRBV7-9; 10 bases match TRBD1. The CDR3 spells CASSSGQGLTYEQYF. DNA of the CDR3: TGTGCCAGCAGCTCGGGACAGGGGCTAACCTACGAGCAGTACTTC.